This TCR beta chain was profiled in a study of monozygotic twins with cystic fibrosis. The wider study: With about 15 PCR cycles, barcoded libraries came from 3 to 3.5 micrograms of fragmented DNA. Study findings and constraints: Clonality was generally low (median around 0.0098), higher in the most severe patients.

As concerns this clone: Its antigen remains unidentified.

There are 12 residues in the CDR3. Per the germline V gene, CDR1 is SQVTM and CDR2 is ANQGSEA. Trimming removed 3 bases at V and 2 bases at J, with 6 bases between. The data were produced by immunoSEQ multiplex PCR, yet TCRdb's version contains in-frame clones alone and is incomplete. The sample has around 14,000 clones, around 84% seen once. This TCR derives from a boy between 10 and 17 years old with cystic fibrosis. Sequencing input: blood. The rearrangement uses TRBV29-1 and TRBJ2-3; D is uncertain. The CDR3 region is CSVEETTDTQYF. In nucleotides, the CDR3 is TGCAGCGTTGAGGAGACCACAGATACGCAGTATTTT.